The sequence of this T cell receptor (beta chain) was determined in a study of blood T cell repertoires in COVID-19. Trimming cost V 0 bases and J 11 bases, with 10 bases left between them. The CDR3 is 12 amino acids. Germline V lookup: CDR1 MNHEY, CDR2 SVGAGI. Assay used: immunoSEQ multiplex PCR; TCRdb lists only in-frame clones, some missing. The table records fewer than 500,000 clones, about 87% of them present only once. The specimen was peripheral blood. V is TRBV6-5 and J is TRBJ1-1, with no clear D. The clonotype comes from a man aged 18 to 30 with COVID-19, enrolled during active disease. The CDR3 DNA reads TGTGCCAGCAGTTACTCACCCCCGGAGGCTTTCTTT. This sequence encodes CASSYSPPEAFF.